This T cell receptor (beta chain) is from a study of beta chain features in type 1 diabetes. Study-wide results and caveats: Significant though moderate, a shortening of TCRB CDR3s appeared in all four CD4+ subsets of Type 1 diabetes patients.

The sequenced template was cDNA made from the entire isolated RNA. Generated by immunoSEQ multiplex PCR, the TCRdb table keeps only in-frame clones and is missing some. The table lists roughly 700,000 clones, roughly 12% of them singletons. CDR3 length: 16 residues. The ends were cut back, 1 base at V and 7 bases at J, with 20 bases in the middle. Germline V gene sequence: CDR1 SEHNR, CDR2 FQNEAQ (reference sequence). This clone was recorded a few times. The antigen remains unidentified. The TCR sequence derives from a man aged 18 to 30 with type 1 diabetes. The chain employs TRBV7-9 and TRBJ2-7; a weak D match, TRBD2 (5 bases). Sequenced: naive CD4+ T cells from blood. DNA for the CDR3: TGTGCCAGCAGCTTAGGTGCGTCTAGCCCCTCTCTGGAGCAGTACTTC. This sequence encodes CASSLGASSPSLEQYF. Based on the CDR3 plus reference TRBV7-9 and TRBJ2-7, the full variable domain is DTGVSQNPRHKITKRGQNVTFRCDPISEHNRLYWYRQTLGQGPEFLTYFQNEAQLEKSRLLSDRFSAERPKGSFSTLEIQRTEQGDSAMYLCASSLGASSPSLEQYFGPGTRLTVT.